Listed below are T cell receptor beta chains from one sample, sequenced in a study of shared clonotypes between healthy human individuals. Using immunoSEQ multiplex PCR, the repertoire was profiled, and TCRdb retains in-frame clones only, with some absent. This sample carries around 79,000 clones, 60% to 80% of them seen once, and the ten largest clones take roughly 49%. The sequencing sample was made of memory CD8+ T cells sorted from blood. These TCRs come from a man aged 30 to 45 in good health. Each CDR3 is given with its conserved first and last residue. The order of the fields is V gene, J gene, CDR3 protein.

>TRBV6-4|TRBJ2-1
CASSGASGRGYNEQFF
>TRBV10-2|TRBJ2-7
CASSAGGAYEQYF
>TRBV9|TRBJ2-1
CASSPTPRANEQFF
>TRBV7-9|TRBJ2-7
CASSPEAGRLADEQYF
>TRBV27|TRBJ2-1
CASSLQGSLGPYNEQFF
>TRBV9|TRBJ1-1
CASSVEVGTEAFF
>TRBV4-1|TRBJ2-7
CASSQHQSLFGPIEQYF
>TRBV28|TRBJ2-7
CAIEGDPYEQYF
>TRBV28|TRBJ2-3
CASSLDSSRTDTQYF
>TRBV25-1|TRBJ2-2
CASTDRGGELFF
>TRBV19|TRBJ2-3
CASSIAGASTDTQYF
>TRBV6-5|TRBJ1-5
CASSYSREGNQPQHF
>TRBV11-2|TRBJ2-3
CASSLGRDVDTQYF
>TRBV7-9|TRBJ1-1
CASSLLRSEAFF
>TRBV28|TRBJ2-7
CASSHGLAGVFYEQYF
>TRBV15|TRBJ2-7
CATSETNRDSQRYEQYF
>TRBV16|TRBJ1-2
CASSDRRDGAYGYTF
>TRBV4-3|TRBJ2-5
CASSQLWLAGGQETQYF
>TRBV7-7|TRBJ2-1
CASSQLPGLAGEQQFF
>TRBV28|TRBJ2-5
CASSLGRGFQETQYF
>TRBV7-8|TRBJ2-5
CASSLRGRGGETQYF
>TRBV4-1|TRBJ2-7
CASSQGAGGRTYEQYF
>TRBV6-1|TRBJ2-7
CATNSYEQYF
>TRBV7-2|TRBJ2-2
CASSLSSGRSGELFF
>TRBV13|TRBJ2-1
CASSLGTAANEQFF
>TRBV15|TRBJ2-5
CATSRGTETQYF
>TRBV5-6|TRBJ2-3
CASSPRFGREGSTDTQYF
>TRBV6-4|TRBJ2-3
CASSDRGSDTQYF
>TRBV29-1|TRBJ2-3
CSAETSGPSTDTQYF
>TRBV6-5|TRBJ2-4
CASSYGGGGNIQYF
>TRBV6-1|TRBJ1-5
CASSDEGAGNQPQHF
>TRBV27|TRBJ2-7
CASREGESGPSYEQYF
>TRBV11-2|TRBJ2-7
CASSSLRTGPAYEQYF
>TRBV5-1|TRBJ2-7
CASSLNAGTSGRATYEQYF
>TRBV28|TRBJ1-1
CASSFSAGWTEAFF
>TRBV5-1|TRBJ2-3
CASSLVGFSTDTQYF
>TRBV11-2|TRBJ1-5
CASSLDPTGGGNQPQHF
>TRBV28|TRBJ1-1
CASNTGAGTEAFF
>TRBV28|TRBJ1-1
CASSDRDRGNGEAFF
>TRBV2|TRBJ2-1
CASSAMWQGKSYNEQFF
>TRBV27|TRBJ2-3
CASSPIGGDTQYF
>TRBV29-1|TRBJ2-7
CSVGAGTSLVQYF
>TRBV27|TRBJ2-7
CASSSLAEGSYEQYF